This T cell receptor beta chain stems from a study of blood T cell repertoires in COVID-19. The table came from immunoSEQ multiplex PCR; TCRdb's copy has only in-frame clones and leaves some out. The sample has 90,000 to 150,000 clones; 79% are singletons. Trimming at V came to 2 bases and at J to 8 bases, leaving 0 bases not matched to a gene. Per the germline V gene, CDR1 is KGHSH and CDR2 is LQKENI. This CDR3 region has 13 residues. The sample consisted of peripheral blood. The chain couples TRBV18 to TRBJ1-6, with 7 bases that match TRBD1. The TCR originated in a woman at least 80 years old with acute or convalescent COVID-19. CDR3 amino acids: CASSPGQDSPLHF. The CDR3 DNA reads TGTGCCAGCTCACCAGGACAGGATTCACCCCTCCACTTT.